The 26 T cell receptor beta chains below all came from one sample that was sequenced in a study of beta chain features in type 1 diabetes. These receptors are not linked to any known antigen. General study findings and limits: Significant though moderate, a shortening of TCRB CDR3s appeared in all four CD4+ subsets of Type 1 diabetes patients.

All of the isolated RNA was reverse transcribed, so expressed TCRB transcripts were sequenced. Produced via immunoSEQ multiplex PCR; TCRdb's table is partial and in-frame only. The sample holds nearly 350,000 clones, around 9.3% seen once. Sequencing was performed on central memory CD4+ T cells from blood. These receptors were collected from a man aged 30-40 years with type 1 diabetes.

This clone has just a few counts. V and J are TRBV9 and TRBJ2-1, with TRBD1 identical over 7 bases. The V segment lost 6 bases and the J segment 4 bases; nucleotides outside the gene matches: 7. CDR1 and CDR2 (germline): SGDLS, YYNGEE. The CDR3 sequence is 14 residues long. The CDR3 here is CASTQGSSYNEQFF. As DNA, the CDR3 is TGTGCCAGCACACAGGGGTCCTCATACAATGAGCAGTTCTTC.

The rearrangement uses TRBV7-9 and TRBJ2-7; 7 nucleotides align to TRBD1. Unmatched junction bases numbered 11, after V lost 4 bases and J lost 5 bases. CDR1 and CDR2 (germline): SEHNR, FQNEAQ (reference sequence). The CDR3 has 15 residues. The chain's CDR3 is CASSSPEGAVDEQYF. Here the CDR3 DNA reads TGTGCCAGCAGCTCCCCCGAGGGGGCGGTCGACGAGCAGTACTTC.

J is TRBJ1-5 and V is TRBV5-6; the D is unclear. The germline V gene encodes CDR1 SGHDT and CDR2 YYEEEE. Trimming removed 1 base at V and 4 bases at J, with 6 bases between. This CDR3 region has 13 residues. This CDR3 reads CASSLYRNQPQHF. The DNA for the CDR3 is TGTGCCAGCAGCTTGTACCGTAATCAGCCCCAGCATTTT.

The chain recombines TRBV15 with TRBJ2-1; D could derive from TRBD1 or TRBD2 (5 bases each). V was pared by 1 base and J by 6 bases, with 10 bases between. This CDR3 region has 14 residues. Germline-derived CDR1 and CDR2 are LNHNV and YYDKDF (reference sequence). Here the CDR3 reads CATSRGGGFNEQFF. CDR3 DNA: TGTGCCACCAGCAGAGGTGGGGGTTTCAATGAGCAGTTCTTC.

This chain connects TRBV4-1 to TRBJ1-5; no definite D call. The CDR3 sequence is 15 residues long. Germline loops: CDR1 MGHRA, CDR2 YSYEKL. Trimming left V 1 base short and J 5 bases short, with 12 bases between. The chain's CDR3 is CASSQAYQKDQPQHF. For the CDR3, the DNA is TGCGCCAGCAGCCAAGCTTACCAAAAAGATCAGCCCCAGCATTTT.

The chain combines TRBV6-6 with TRBJ1-5; possible D gene TRBD1, 6 bases. This CDR3 comprises 14 residues. V was clipped by 6 bases and J by 7 bases, with 16 bases between them. CDR1 is MNHNY and CDR2 is SVGAGI in the germline V gene (reference sequence). The CDR3 is CASRPQGVAQPQHF. CDR3 in DNA: TGTGCCAGCAGGCCACAGGGTGTCGCCCAGCCCCAGCATTTT.

In the case of this clone: Other nucleotide sequences from this sample produce the same CDR3. The V gene is TRBV30, the J gene TRBJ2-1; 7 nucleotides match TRBD2. V was clipped by 2 bases and J by 10 bases; unmatched bases: 5. The CDR3 extends over 12 amino acids. Germline V gives CDR1 GTSNPN, CDR2 SVGIG (reference sequence). CDR3 coding DNA: TGTGCCTGGAGTTCGGGGGGTTGGGAGCAGTTCTTC. Translation: CAWSSGGWEQFF. Variable domain in full (rest from reference TRBV30 and TRBJ2-1): SQTIHQWPATLVQPVGSPLSLECTVEGTSNPNLYWYRQAAGRGLQLLFYSVGIGQISSEVPQNLSASRPQDRQFILSSKKLLLSDSGFYLCAWSSGGWEQFFGPGTRLTVL.

In its sample, this clone was seen a few times. V and J are TRBV5-1 and TRBJ1-2, with 7 bases matching TRBD1. The length of the CDR3 is 16 residues. Germline V CDR1 and CDR2: SGHRS, YFSETQ. The V segment lost 3 bases and the J segment 6 bases; nucleotides outside the gene matches: 14. CDR3 sequence (DNA): TGCGCCAGCAGCTCGACAGGGAATCCCTCGGAAGATGGCTACACCTTC. Its translation is CASSSTGNPSEDGYTF.

This sequence joins TRBV7-2 and TRBJ2-1; TRBD1 aligns across 10 bases. V lost 3 bases and J lost 7; bases outside the gene matches: 3. Germline assignment: CDR1 SGHTA and CDR2 FQGNSA. The CDR3 totals 14 residues. The CDR3 loop reads CASSLTGGVNEQFF. CDR3 DNA: TGTGCCAGCAGCTTGACAGGGGGCGTGAATGAGCAGTTCTTC.

This clone was counted a few times. V usage is TRBV6-1 and J usage is TRBJ2-5; maybe TRBD2 (6 bases). Trimming removed 1 base from V and 7 bases from J, with 16 bases in between. This CDR3 comprises 15 residues. The V gene's germline CDR1 is MNHNS and CDR2 SASEGT. The CDR3 DNA sequence: TGTGCCAGCAGTGAAGGCGTGGAGGGCTCGGCGACCCAGTACTTC. Protein sequence: CASSEGVEGSATQYF.

This clone was counted a few times. The genes are TRBV18 and TRBJ1-2; 7 bases align to TRBD1. CDR1 KGHSH and CDR2 LQKENI come from the germline V gene. This CDR3 spans 14 amino acids. With 3 bases clipped from V and 3 bases from J, the junction kept 4 bases outside the gene matches. The CDR3 sequence: CASSPNRGDYGYTF. Here the CDR3 DNA reads TGTGCCAGCTCACCGAACAGGGGTGACTATGGCTACACCTTC.

This clone has just a few counts. This chain uses TRBV6-5 with TRBJ1-2; D uncertain. V gave up 6 bases and J gave up 4 bases, with 12 bases separating them. Germline CDR1 MNHEY, CDR2 SVGAGI. The CDR3 covers 13 residues. Written as DNA, the CDR3 is TGTGCCAGCAGCGACGGAAGGACCTATGGCTACACCTTC. Its translation: CASSDGRTYGYTF.

This chain joins TRBV28 and TRBJ1-2, with D unresolved. This CDR3 comprises 11 residues. Per germline, CDR1 MDHEN and CDR2 SYDVKM. Trimming removed 7 bases from V and 1 base from J, with 4 bases in between. The CDR3 DNA is TGTGCCAGCATGTATAACTATGGCTACACCTTC. Protein product: CASMYNYGYTF.

This chain links TRBV29-1 with TRBJ1-1; D is possibly TRBD1 (6 bases). CDR3 length: 13 residues. The germline gives CDR1 SQVTM, CDR2 ANQGSEA. V shed 5 bases and J shed 0 bases, with 10 bases lying between them. This chain's CDR3 is CSVRGGMNTEAFF. The CDR3 region has the DNA TGCAGCGTTCGTGGGGGCATGAACACTGAAGCTTTCTTT.

The chain carries TRBV27 and TRBJ1-2; D ambiguous. CDR1 and CDR2 (germline): MNHEY, SMNVEV (reference sequence). This CDR3 is 17 amino acids long. V was cut by 4 bases and J by 2 bases, with 20 bases left in between. The CDR3 loop is CASSSPPVAGSNYGYTF. The CDR3 DNA is TGTGCCAGCAGTTCACCACCGGTGGCAGGTTCGAACTATGGCTACACCTTC.

At least ten counts were recorded for this clone. Other DNA sequences within the sample encode an identical CDR3. The chain couples TRBV5-5 to TRBJ2-6; no reliable D call. CDR1 and CDR2 (germline): SGHKS, YYEKEE (reference sequence). The CDR3 loop spans 15 amino acids. V shed 0 bases and J shed 0 bases, with 4 bases lying between them. The CDR3, as DNA: TGTGCCAGCAGCTTGGACAGCTCTGGGGCCAACGTCCTGACTTTC. It encodes CASSLDSSGANVLTF.

The CDR3, as DNA: TGTGCCAGCAGTTACTCGAGGGGCGAGGCCTACAATGAGCAGTTCTTC. The encoded protein is CASSYSRGEAYNEQFF. The J gene is TRBJ2-1, the V gene TRBV6-5; D may be TRBD1 or TRBD2 (5 bases each). Germline CDR1 is MNHEY and CDR2 is SVGAGI. Trimming removed 0 bases from V and 2 bases from J, with 11 bases in between. This CDR3 is built from 16 residues.

The rearrangement uses TRBV6-1 and TRBJ1-2; the D gene is possibly TRBD1 (5 bases). CDR3 length: 13 amino acids. Trimming shortened V by 6 bases and J by 6 bases, and 14 bases separated the two germline ends. Looked up from germline, CDR1 is MNHNS and CDR2 is SASEGT. The CDR3 DNA reads TGTGCCAGCAGAGAGACAGCGCCGGATGGCTACACCTTC. The encoded protein is CASRETAPDGYTF.

Only a few counts were recorded for this clone. V is TRBV11-2 and J is TRBJ1-1; 9 nucleotides match TRBD1. V dropped 5 bases and J dropped 3; count of bases not matched to a gene: 10. Germline loops: CDR1 SGHAT, CDR2 FQNNGV. CDR3 length equals 16 residues. CDR3 in amino acids: CASSQQGQGFDTEAFF. DNA for the CDR3: TGTGCCAGCAGCCAGCAGGGACAGGGATTCGACACTGAAGCTTTCTTT.

The genes are TRBV4-3 and TRBJ1-1; no clear D. The CDR3 runs 13 residues. Trimming left V 4 bases short and J 1 base short, with 7 bases between. The germline CDR1 and CDR2 sequences are LGHNA and YSLEER. CDR3 DNA: TGCGCCAGCAGCCTGAGACAGAACACTGAAGCTTTCTTT. Translating gives CASSLRQNTEAFF.

This chain uses TRBV7-2 with TRBJ2-2, with D unclear. In germline, CDR1 is SGHTA, CDR2 FQGNSA. CDR3 length equals 13 residues. V was clipped by 3 bases and J by 0 bases, with 2 bases between them. For the CDR3, the DNA is TGTGCCAGCAGCTTCTCGAACACCGGGGAGCTGTTTTTT. Translation gives CASSFSNTGELFF. Variable domain in full (rest from reference TRBV7-2 and TRBJ2-2): GAGVSQSPSNKVTEKGKDVELRCDPISGHTALYWYRQSLGQGLEFLIYFQGNSAPDKSGLPSDRFSAERTGGSVSTLTIQRTQQEDSAVYLCASSFSNTGELFFGEGSRLTVL.

The rearrangement joins TRBV9 to TRBJ2-7, with 8 bases that match TRBD1. The V segment lost 10 bases and the J segment 5 bases; nucleotides outside the gene matches: 8. This CDR3 contains 12 residues. The germline V gene encodes CDR1 SGDLS and CDR2 YYNGEE. This CDR3 reads CACCRGRDEQYF. The CDR3 DNA follows: TGTGCCTGTTGCAGGGGGCGCGACGAGCAGTACTTC.

This clone was seen only a few times. The V call is TRBV5-4, the J call TRBJ2-3, with 10 bases identical to TRBD2. Germline V gives CDR1 SGHNT, CDR2 YYREEE (reference sequence). The CDR3 loop spans 16 amino acids. The trim removed 0 bases at V and 5 bases at J, leaving 6 bases unmatched. The CDR3 DNA sequence: TGTGCCAGCAGCTTGGAAGCGGGGGGGCGGAGAGATACGCAGTATTTT. It yields the protein CASSLEAGGRRDTQYF.

The rearrangement links TRBV9 to TRBJ2-3; 8 bases are a match to TRBD2. V lost 3 bases to trimming and J lost 0 bases; unmatched junction nucleotides: 15. This CDR3 is built from 19 residues. The germline V gene has CDR1 SGDLS and CDR2 YYNGEE. As DNA, the CDR3 is TGTGCCAGCAGCGGCGAGCTTACTAGCGGTGGGGGTAGCACAGATACGCAGTATTTT. Translating it yields CASSGELTSGGGSTDTQYF.

This clone was seen a few times. The rearrangement joins TRBV5-6 to TRBJ1-1, with D perhaps TRBD1 (6 bases). CDR3 length: 15 residues. Germline CDR1 and CDR2: SGHDT and YYEEEE. V lost 4 bases and J lost 2, with 15 bases in between. CDR3 coding DNA: TGTGCCAGCAGCATGGGTCACAGGGCAAACACTGAAGCTTTCTTT. It is translated as CASSMGHRANTEAFF.

This clone came up a few times. In DNA, the CDR3 is TGTGCCAGTAGTGTGGGACAAAGCTCCTACAATGAGCAGTTCTTC. Translated, it gives CASSVGQSSYNEQFF. J is TRBJ2-1 and V is TRBV19; TRBD1 might be the D (6 bases). V lost 5 bases, J lost 0 bases, and 11 bases lay in between. This CDR3 has 15 amino acids. Per germline, CDR1 LNHDA and CDR2 SQIVND (reference sequence).